This paragraph covers one T cell receptor beta chain sequence. Its matching antigen is unknown. The J segment lost 4 bases and the V segment lost 1 base, leaving 6 bases of the junction unmatched. CDR3 length: 16 amino acids. The germline V gene encodes CDR1 MGHRA and CDR2 YSYEKL. Clones were sequenced by immunoSEQ multiplex PCR, and TCRdb holds only the in-frame ones, with some missing. This table holds tens of thousands of clones, 90% to 95% found once. The data are from a study of cytomegalovirus exposure and HLA in healthy donors. The wider study: A subsequent analysis reported that the approximately 120 validation repertoires were produced on the same platform that had also been used for the roughly 670 first-cohort repertoires. General study findings and limits: First-cohort TCR clusters tended to co-occur in the roughly 120 validation repertoires, a later analysis found.

This sequence joins TRBV4-1 and TRBJ1-5, with 8 bases aligning to TRBD1. The clonotype was recovered from a woman aged 18-29 years in good health and CMV-seronegative. The sample taken for sequencing was PBMCs. This CDR3 reads CASSQGNRQGNQPQHF. The DNA for the CDR3 is TGCGCCAGCAGCCAAGGTAACCGACAGGGGAATCAGCCCCAGCATTTT.